This entry lists 2 T cell receptor beta chains sequenced from one sample in a study of blood T cell repertoires in COVID-19. The method was immunoSEQ multiplex PCR; TCRdb's version includes in-frame clones alone and lacks a portion of them. The table shows roughly 200,000 clones, with approximately 87% occurring only once. Sequencing was done on a sample of peripheral blood. All receptors come from a person aged 70 to 80 with COVID-19, enrolled during active disease.

The chain recombines TRBV6-5 with TRBJ2-1; TRBD2 is a possible D gene (5 bases). The CDR3 totals 13 residues. Germline V lookup: CDR1 MNHEY, CDR2 SVGAGI. V was trimmed by 7 bases and J by 8 bases, leaving 15 bases between them. CDR3 DNA sequence: TGTGCCAGCACGACCCGGGGTAGCCATGAGCAGTTCTTC. Protein: CASTTRGSHEQFF.

V gene TRBV15 combines with J gene TRBJ2-2; unclear D gene. This CDR3 contains 15 residues. The germline V gene encodes CDR1 LNHNV and CDR2 YYDKDF (reference sequence). The ends were cut back, 0 bases at V and 4 bases at J, with 9 bases in the middle. The CDR3 nucleotides read TGTGCCACCAGCAGAGATAACTTGATCACCGGGGAGCTGTTTTTT. It translates to CATSRDNLITGELFF.